Listed below are T cell receptor beta chains from one sample, sequenced in a study of response to subunit inactivated influenza vaccine. One entry per CDR3 protein, called by TCRdb with MiXCR from the RT-PCR reads. This sample yields fewer than 600,000 distinct CDR3 sequences, of which 6.5% to 8% are seen a single time; approximately 14% belongs to the top ten. Sequencing used PBMCs from blood, obtained less than 30 months after vaccination. These receptors came from a man aged 50 to 69 who received an inactivated influenza vaccine. CDR3s leave out the opening cysteine and the closing phenylalanine or tryptophan.

CDR3aa: ASSDGSLIYNEQF
v_gene: TRBV28
j_gene: TRBJ2-1

CDR3aa: ASSLEAYNEKLF
v_gene: TRBV7-9
j_gene: TRBJ1-4

CDR3aa: ASGRGLARSNEQF
v_gene: TRBV7-2
j_gene: TRBJ2-1

CDR3aa: ASRPGTYTEAF
v_gene: TRBV6-1
j_gene: TRBJ1-1

CDR3aa: SVDGGREGYHEQF
v_gene: TRBV29-1
j_gene: TRBJ2-1

CDR3aa: ASSKTGGYSPLH
v_gene: TRBV12-3/TRBV12-4
j_gene: TRBJ1-6

CDR3aa: ASSSPTGGNYGYT
v_gene: TRBV7-9
j_gene: TRBJ1-2

CDR3aa: SAREMLAGGPYEQF
v_gene: TRBV20-1
j_gene: TRBJ2-1

CDR3aa: ASSPPPGLAGSYEQY
v_gene: TRBV5-1
j_gene: TRBJ2-7

CDR3aa: CARGYRANRDSNTGELF
v_gene: TRBV20-1
j_gene: TRBJ2-2

CDR3aa: ASSSRDFGETQY
v_gene: TRBV28
j_gene: TRBJ2-5

CDR3aa: ASSPTSGRGEQY
v_gene: TRBV18
j_gene: TRBJ2-7

CDR3aa: AWSAIRPDTQY
v_gene: TRBV30
j_gene: TRBJ2-3

CDR3aa: ASTLCAVATNEKLF
v_gene: TRBV23-1
j_gene: TRBJ1-4

CDR3aa: ASSRSGMVQF
v_gene: TRBV12-3/TRBV12-4
j_gene: TRBJ2-1

CDR3aa: SAGRYEQY
v_gene: TRBV20-1
j_gene: TRBJ2-7

CDR3aa: SARDLVGGLNTEAF
v_gene: TRBV20-1
j_gene: TRBJ1-1

CDR3aa: ASSLGHRWNYGYT
v_gene: TRBV5-6
j_gene: TRBJ1-2

CDR3aa: ASSFEYNSPLH
v_gene: TRBV28
j_gene: TRBJ1-6

CDR3aa: ASSDSKRGGVQF
v_gene: TRBV6-4
j_gene: TRBJ2-1

CDR3aa: ASSYSPDTAGEQF
v_gene: TRBV6-5
j_gene: TRBJ2-1

CDR3aa: ASSPLGLVNEQF
v_gene: TRBV7-9
j_gene: TRBJ2-1

CDR3aa: ASSPPSKYEQY
v_gene: TRBV18
j_gene: TRBJ2-7

CDR3aa: SASRPALGGRETQY
v_gene: TRBV20-1
j_gene: TRBJ2-5

CDR3aa: ASSRNQGTEAF
v_gene: TRBV7-9
j_gene: TRBJ1-1

CDR3aa: ATDPTGQNTEAF
v_gene: TRBV6-2/TRBV6-3
j_gene: TRBJ1-1

CDR3aa: ASSESGGTYEQY
v_gene: TRBV10-2
j_gene: TRBJ2-7

CDR3aa: ASSHRGTFYEQY
v_gene: TRBV7-9
j_gene: TRBJ2-7

CDR3aa: ASSVSYNEQF
v_gene: TRBV25-1
j_gene: TRBJ2-1

CDR3aa: SVSGGETQY
v_gene: TRBV29-1
j_gene: TRBJ2-5

CDR3aa: AARGGGSYEQY
v_gene: TRBV25-1
j_gene: TRBJ2-7

CDR3aa: ASSLQGNMNTEAF
v_gene: TRBV5-1
j_gene: TRBJ1-1

CDR3aa: SGSGGVTQY
v_gene: TRBV29-1
j_gene: TRBJ2-3

CDR3aa: ASSLSEWDNEQF
v_gene: TRBV28
j_gene: TRBJ2-1

CDR3aa: ASSRGQGGTNYGYT
v_gene: TRBV7-9
j_gene: TRBJ1-2

CDR3aa: ASSSRPTSSPYNEQF
v_gene: TRBV7-2
j_gene: TRBJ2-1

CDR3aa: ASSSRDLRGYT
v_gene: TRBV7-2
j_gene: TRBJ1-2

CDR3aa: SGDLLLGRQY
v_gene: TRBV29-1
j_gene: TRBJ2-7

CDR3aa: ASSPGLHCYEQY
v_gene: TRBV5-6
j_gene: TRBJ2-7

CDR3aa: ASSLHRPGRKTDTQY
v_gene: TRBV7-2
j_gene: TRBJ2-3

CDR3aa: SASTGLTYEQY
v_gene: TRBV20-1
j_gene: TRBJ2-7

CDR3aa: ASRPGWGNEQF
v_gene: TRBV30
j_gene: TRBJ2-1

CDR3aa: ASSPRTLGTQY
v_gene: TRBV6-5
j_gene: TRBJ2-5